This T cell receptor (beta chain) was sequenced for a study of control samples from healthy donors and cancer patients. This CDR3 has 18 residues. CDR1 LNHDA and CDR2 SQIVND come from the germline V gene (reference sequence). The V segment lost 3 bases and the J segment 7 bases; nucleotides outside the gene matches: 16. Method: immunoSEQ multiplex PCR; TCRdb's copy keeps in-frame clones and lacks some. The table has over 100,000 clones, around nine tenths seen once; the top ten hold roughly 3.2%. This clonotype originated in a middle-aged man in good health. The chain carries TRBV19 and TRBJ2-2, with TRBD2 matching over 8 bases. The sequenced sample consisted of blood. CDR3 residues: CASSMPLFRGGVGGELFF. In DNA, the CDR3 is TGTGCCAGTAGTATGCCCCTCTTTCGGGGGGGAGTCGGCGGGGAGCTGTTTTTT.